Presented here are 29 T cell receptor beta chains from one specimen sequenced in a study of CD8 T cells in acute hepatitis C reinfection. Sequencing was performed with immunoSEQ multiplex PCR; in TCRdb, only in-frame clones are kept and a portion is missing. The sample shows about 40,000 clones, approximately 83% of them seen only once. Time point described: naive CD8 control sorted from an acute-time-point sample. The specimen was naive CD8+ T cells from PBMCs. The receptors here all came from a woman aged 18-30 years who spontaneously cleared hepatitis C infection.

The CDR3 region is CASSLSGLPGGGKNTGELFF. The CDR3 nucleotides are TGTGCCAGCAGCTTATCAGGTCTACCGGGCGGGGGAAAGAACACCGGGGAGCTGTTTTTT. The genes are TRBV7-8 and TRBJ2-2; 7 bases map to TRBD2. The germline gives CDR1 SGHVS, CDR2 FQNEAQ. The length of the CDR3 is 20 residues. The junction had 16 bases not matched to a gene; V was cut back by 2 bases and J by 1 base. Full variable domain (outside the CDR3, taken from reference TRBV7-8 and TRBJ2-2): GAGVSQSPRYKVAKRGQDVALRCDPISGHVSLFWYQQALGQGPEFLTYFQNEAQLDKSGLPSDRFFAERPEGSVSTLKIQRTQQEDSAVYLCASSLSGLPGGGKNTGELFFGEGSRLTVL.

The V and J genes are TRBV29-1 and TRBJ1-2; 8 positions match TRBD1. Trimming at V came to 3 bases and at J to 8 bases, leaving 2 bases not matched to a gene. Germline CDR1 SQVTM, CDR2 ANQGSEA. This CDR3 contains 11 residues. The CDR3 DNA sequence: TGCAGCGTTGACAGGGGGCAAGGCTACACCTTC. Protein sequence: CSVDRGQGYTF.

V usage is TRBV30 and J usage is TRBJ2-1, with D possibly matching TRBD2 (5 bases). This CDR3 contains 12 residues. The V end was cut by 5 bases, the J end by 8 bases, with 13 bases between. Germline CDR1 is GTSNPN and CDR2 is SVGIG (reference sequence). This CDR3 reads CAWGRSGYEQFF. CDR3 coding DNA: TGTGCCTGGGGCAGATCGGGGTATGAGCAGTTCTTC. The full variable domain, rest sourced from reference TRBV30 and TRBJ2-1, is SQTIHQWPATLVQPVGSPLSLECTVEGTSNPNLYWYRQAAGRGLQLLFYSVGIGQISSEVPQNLSASRPQDRQFILSSKKLLLSDSGFYLCAWGRSGYEQFFGPGTRLTVL.

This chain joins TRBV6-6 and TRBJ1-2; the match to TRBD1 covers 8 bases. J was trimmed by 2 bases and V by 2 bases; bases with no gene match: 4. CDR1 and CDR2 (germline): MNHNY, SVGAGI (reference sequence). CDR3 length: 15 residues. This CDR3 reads CASSYGDRPNYGYTF. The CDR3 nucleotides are TGTGCCAGCAGTTACGGGGACAGGCCCAACTATGGCTACACCTTC.

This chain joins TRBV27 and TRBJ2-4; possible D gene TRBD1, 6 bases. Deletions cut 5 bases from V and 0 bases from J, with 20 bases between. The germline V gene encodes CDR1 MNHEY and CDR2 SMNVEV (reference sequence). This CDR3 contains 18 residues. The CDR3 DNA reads TGTGCCAGCAGTCTCAGGGGTCCTTATACGTTAGCCAAAAACATTCAGTACTTC. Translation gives CASSLRGPYTLAKNIQYF.

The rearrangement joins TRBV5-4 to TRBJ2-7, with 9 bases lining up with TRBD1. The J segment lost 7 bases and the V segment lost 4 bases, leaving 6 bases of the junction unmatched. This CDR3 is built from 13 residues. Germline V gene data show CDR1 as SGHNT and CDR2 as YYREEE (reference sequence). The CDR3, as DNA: TGTGCCAGCAGCCCCGGGACAGGGCTTGAGCAGTACTTC. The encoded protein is CASSPGTGLEQYF.

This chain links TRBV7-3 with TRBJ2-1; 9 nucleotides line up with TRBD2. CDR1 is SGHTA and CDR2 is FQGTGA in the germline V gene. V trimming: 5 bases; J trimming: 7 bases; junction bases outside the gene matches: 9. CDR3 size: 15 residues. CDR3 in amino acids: CASSLEAGGPNEQFF. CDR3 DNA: TGTGCCAGCAGCCTGGAGGCGGGAGGGCCTAATGAGCAGTTCTTC.

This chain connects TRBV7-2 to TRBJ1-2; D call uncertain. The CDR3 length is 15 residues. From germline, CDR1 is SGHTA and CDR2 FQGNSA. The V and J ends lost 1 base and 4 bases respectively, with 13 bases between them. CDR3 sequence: CASSLDRYLPYGYTF. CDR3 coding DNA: TGTGCCAGCAGCTTAGACAGATACCTTCCCTATGGCTACACCTTC.

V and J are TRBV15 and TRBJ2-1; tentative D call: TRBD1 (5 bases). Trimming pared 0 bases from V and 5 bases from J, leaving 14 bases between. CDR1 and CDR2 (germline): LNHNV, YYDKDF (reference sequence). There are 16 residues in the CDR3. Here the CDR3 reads CATSREGPDKHNEQFF. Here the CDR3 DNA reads TGTGCCACCAGCAGAGAGGGTCCGGACAAGCACAATGAGCAGTTCTTC.

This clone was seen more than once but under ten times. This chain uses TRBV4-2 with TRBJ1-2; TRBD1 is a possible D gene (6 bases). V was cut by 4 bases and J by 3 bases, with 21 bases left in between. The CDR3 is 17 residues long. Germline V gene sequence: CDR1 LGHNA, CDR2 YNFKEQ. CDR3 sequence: CASSPPGTRDTDYGYTF. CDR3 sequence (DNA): TGTGCCAGCAGCCCCCCCGGGACAAGGGACACCGACTATGGCTACACCTTC.

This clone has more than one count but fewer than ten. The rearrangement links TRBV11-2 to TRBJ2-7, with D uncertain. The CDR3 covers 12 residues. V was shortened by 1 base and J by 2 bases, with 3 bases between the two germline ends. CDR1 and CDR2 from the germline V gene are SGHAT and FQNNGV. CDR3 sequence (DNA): TGTGCCAGCAGCTTAGCAACCTACGAGCAGTACTTC. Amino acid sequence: CASSLATYEQYF. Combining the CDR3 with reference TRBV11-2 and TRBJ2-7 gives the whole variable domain EAGVAQSPRYKIIEKRQSVAFWCNPISGHATLYWYQQILGQGPKLLIQFQNNGVVDDSQLPKDRFSAERLKGVDSTLKIQPAKLEDSAVYLCASSLATYEQYFGPGTRLTVT.

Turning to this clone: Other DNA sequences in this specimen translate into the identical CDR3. The CDR3 nucleotides are TGTGCCAGCAGTGAAGTACCCGGGACGGGGGGCAACGGGGAAGCTTTCTTT. Amino acids: CASSEVPGTGGNGEAFF. The rearrangement uses TRBV6-1 and TRBJ1-1, with D maybe TRBD1 (6 bases). The CDR3 loop spans 17 amino acids. CDR1 is MNHNS and CDR2 is SASEGT in the germline V gene. V shed 1 base and J shed 8 bases, with 23 bases lying between them.

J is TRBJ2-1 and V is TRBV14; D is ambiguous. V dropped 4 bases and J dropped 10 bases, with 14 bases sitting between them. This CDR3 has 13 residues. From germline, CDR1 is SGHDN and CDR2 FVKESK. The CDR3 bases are TGTGCCAGCAGCCCCTTATTAGAGTGGGAGCAGTTCTTC. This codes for CASSPLLEWEQFF.

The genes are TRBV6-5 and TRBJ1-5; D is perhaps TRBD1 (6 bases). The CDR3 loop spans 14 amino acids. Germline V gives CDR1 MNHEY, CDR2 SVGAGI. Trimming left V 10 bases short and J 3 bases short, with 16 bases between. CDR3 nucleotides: TGTGCCACCTCCCGAACAGGGTTCAATCAGCCCCAGCATTTT. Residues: CATSRTGFNQPQHF.

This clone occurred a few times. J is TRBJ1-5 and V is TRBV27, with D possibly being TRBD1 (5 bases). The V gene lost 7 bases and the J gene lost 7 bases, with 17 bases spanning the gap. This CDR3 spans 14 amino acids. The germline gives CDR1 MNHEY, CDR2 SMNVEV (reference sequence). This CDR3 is CASTPAPGHQPQHF. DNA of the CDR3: TGTGCCAGCACACCGGCCCCAGGACACCAGCCCCAGCATTTT.

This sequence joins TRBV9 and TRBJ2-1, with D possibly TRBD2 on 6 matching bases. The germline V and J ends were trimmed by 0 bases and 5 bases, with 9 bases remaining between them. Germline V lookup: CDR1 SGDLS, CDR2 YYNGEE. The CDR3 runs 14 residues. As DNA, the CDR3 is TGTGCCAGCAGCGTAGCGGGAGTCCACAATGAGCAGTTCTTC. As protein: CASSVAGVHNEQFF.

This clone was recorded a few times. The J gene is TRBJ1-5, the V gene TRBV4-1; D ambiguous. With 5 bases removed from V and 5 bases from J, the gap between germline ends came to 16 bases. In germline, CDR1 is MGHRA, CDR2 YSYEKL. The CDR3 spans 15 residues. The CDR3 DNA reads TGCGCCAGCAGCTCCGACTTAAACCAGGATCAGCCCCAGCATTTT. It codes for CASSSDLNQDQPQHF.

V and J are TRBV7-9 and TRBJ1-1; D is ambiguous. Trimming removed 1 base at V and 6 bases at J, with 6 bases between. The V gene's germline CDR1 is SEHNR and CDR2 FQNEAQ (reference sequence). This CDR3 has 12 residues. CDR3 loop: CASSLELAEAFF. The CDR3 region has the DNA TGTGCCAGCAGCTTAGAATTGGCTGAAGCTTTCTTT.

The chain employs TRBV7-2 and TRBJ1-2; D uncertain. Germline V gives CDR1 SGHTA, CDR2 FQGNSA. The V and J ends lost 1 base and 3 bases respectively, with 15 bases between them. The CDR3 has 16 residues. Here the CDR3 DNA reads TGTGCCAGCAGCTTAGAAGGGTTCGGCCCTTACTATGGCTACACCTTC. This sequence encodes CASSLEGFGPYYGYTF.

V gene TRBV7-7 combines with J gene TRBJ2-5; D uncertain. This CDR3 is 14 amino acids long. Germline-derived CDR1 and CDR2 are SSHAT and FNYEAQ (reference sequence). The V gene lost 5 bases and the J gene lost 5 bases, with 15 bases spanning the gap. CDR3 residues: CASSQTGQRETQYF. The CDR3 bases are TGTGCCAGCAGCCAAACTGGGCAAAGGGAGACCCAGTACTTC.

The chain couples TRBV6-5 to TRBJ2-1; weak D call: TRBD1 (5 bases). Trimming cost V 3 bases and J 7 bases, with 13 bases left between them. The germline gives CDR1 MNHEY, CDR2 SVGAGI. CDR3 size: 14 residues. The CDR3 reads CASSYAQGFNEQFF. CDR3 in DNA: TGTGCCAGCAGTTATGCTCAGGGTTTTAATGAGCAGTTCTTC.

Written as DNA, the CDR3 is TGTGCCAGCACCAGAGCGGGAATTACCGGGGAGCTGTTTTTT. Protein: CASTRAGITGELFF. The chain carries TRBV6-6 and TRBJ2-2; 7 bases agree with TRBD2. The CDR3 extends over 14 amino acids. V shed 7 bases, J shed 5 bases, and the junction held 7 bases outside the gene matches. Germline assignment: CDR1 MNHNY and CDR2 SVGAGI (reference sequence).

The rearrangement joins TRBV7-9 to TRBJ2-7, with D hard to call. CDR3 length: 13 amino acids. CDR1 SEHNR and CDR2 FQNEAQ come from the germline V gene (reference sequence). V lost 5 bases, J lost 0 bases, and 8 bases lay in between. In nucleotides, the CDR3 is TGTGCCAGCAGCCCCCTGGGCTCCTACGAGCAGTACTTC. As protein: CASSPLGSYEQYF. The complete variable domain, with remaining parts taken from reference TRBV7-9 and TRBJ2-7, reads DTGVSQNPRHKITKRGQNVTFRCDPISEHNRLYWYRQTLGQGPEFLTYFQNEAQLEKSRLLSDRFSAERPKGSFSTLEIQRTEQGDSAMYLCASSPLGSYEQYFGPGTRLTVT.

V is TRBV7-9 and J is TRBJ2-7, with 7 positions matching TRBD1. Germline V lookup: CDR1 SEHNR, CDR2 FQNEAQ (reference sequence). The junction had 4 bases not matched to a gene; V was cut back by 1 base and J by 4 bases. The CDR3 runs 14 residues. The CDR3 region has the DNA TGTGCCAGCAGCTTAGAAGGGGACAGTTACGAGCAGTACTTC. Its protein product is CASSLEGDSYEQYF.

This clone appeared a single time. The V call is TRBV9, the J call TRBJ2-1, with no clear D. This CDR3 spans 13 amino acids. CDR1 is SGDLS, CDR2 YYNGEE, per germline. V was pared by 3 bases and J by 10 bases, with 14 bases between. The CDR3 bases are TGTGCCAGCAGCGAGGTCCAGTCCATGGAGCAGTTCTTC. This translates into CASSEVQSMEQFF.

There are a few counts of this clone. CDR3 loop: CASSFDRRASGYTF. The CDR3 nucleotides read TGTGCCAGCAGTTTCGACAGGAGGGCCTCTGGCTACACCTTC. The J gene is TRBJ1-2, the V gene TRBV27, with TRBD1 as a possible D gene (6 bases). This CDR3 has 14 residues. The V end lost 3 bases, the J end lost 7 bases, and 15 bases lay between the germline ends. The V gene's germline CDR1 is MNHEY and CDR2 SMNVEV (reference sequence).

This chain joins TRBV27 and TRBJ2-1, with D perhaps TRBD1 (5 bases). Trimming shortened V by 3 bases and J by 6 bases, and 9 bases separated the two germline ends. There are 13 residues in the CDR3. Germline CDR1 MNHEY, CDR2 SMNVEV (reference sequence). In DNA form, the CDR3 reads TGTGCCAGCAGTTTCGCAGGGCCCAATGAGCAGTTCTTC. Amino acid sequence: CASSFAGPNEQFF.

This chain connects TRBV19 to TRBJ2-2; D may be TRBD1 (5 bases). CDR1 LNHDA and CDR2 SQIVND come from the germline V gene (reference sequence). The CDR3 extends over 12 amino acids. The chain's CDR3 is CAAGQNTGELFF. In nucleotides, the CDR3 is TGTGCGGCAGGGCAAAACACCGGGGAGCTGTTTTTT.

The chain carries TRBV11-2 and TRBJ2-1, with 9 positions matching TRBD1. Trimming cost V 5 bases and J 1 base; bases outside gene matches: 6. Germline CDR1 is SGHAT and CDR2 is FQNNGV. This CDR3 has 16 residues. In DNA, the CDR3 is TGTGCCAGCAGCGTCCCGGGACAGGGTTCCTACAATGAGCAGTTCTTC. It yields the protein CASSVPGQGSYNEQFF. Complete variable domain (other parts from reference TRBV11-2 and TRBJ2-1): EAGVAQSPRYKIIEKRQSVAFWCNPISGHATLYWYQQILGQGPKLLIQFQNNGVVDDSQLPKDRFSAERLKGVDSTLKIQPAKLEDSAVYLCASSVPGQGSYNEQFFGPGTRLTVL.